The rows below give T cell receptor beta chains drawn from one sample of a study of cytomegalovirus exposure and HLA in healthy donors. The data were produced by immunoSEQ multiplex PCR, yet TCRdb's version contains in-frame clones alone and is incomplete. Found here are 150,000 or so clones, approximately 77% of them singletons; the top ten hold less than 3%. The sample comprised PBMCs. The origin of the receptors is a female donor in good health and CMV-seronegative. Each CDR3 is given with its conserved first and last residue. D genes are given only for firm matches. Not every row has a clone size; where given, it reads once, few, many or a size class.

D	size	V	J	DNA	CDR3
TRBD1	NA	TRBV19	TRBJ1-3	TGTGCCAGTAGTTGGTACACCACCCGGACAGGGCCTGGAAACACCATATATTTT	CASSWYTTRTGPGNTIYF
TRBD2	NA	TRBV27	TRBJ2-2	TGTGCCAGCAGTTCGGGACTAGCGGGAAATACCGGGGAGCTGTTTTTT	CASSSGLAGNTGELFF
TRBD1	NA	TRBV6-5	TRBJ2-7	TGTGCCAGCAGCCCGACAGGGGGCATATACGAGCAGTACTTC	CASSPTGGIYEQYF
NA	NA	TRBV9	TRBJ2-5	TGTGCCAGCAGCGTAGAGGGCAGGAGGGGAGAGACCCAGTACTTC	CASSVEGRRGETQYF
NA	NA	TRBV7-9	TRBJ1-1	TGTGCCAGCAGCTTTGGGGGGGCAGCTTTCTTT	CASSFGGAAFF
NA	NA	TRBV5-1	TRBJ2-7	TGCGCCAGCGCCAGAATTGAGGGCTTCTACGAGCAGTACTTC	CASARIEGFYEQYF
TRBD1	NA	TRBV18	TRBJ1-6	TGTGCCAGCTCACCGCAAGTGACAGGGCCTTCACCCCTCCACTTT	CASSPQVTGPSPLHF
TRBD1	NA	TRBV5-8	TRBJ2-1	TGTGCCTCCGAGGGGGCCGGAAGCTCCTACAATGAGCAGTTCTTC	CASEGAGSSYNEQFF
TRBD1	few	TRBV6-1	TRBJ2-2	TGTGCCAGCAGTGAAGGGGGGACAGACACCGGGGAGCTGTTTTTT	CASSEGGTDTGELFF
NA	few	TRBV19	TRBJ1-5	TGTGCCAGTAGTAATAGACAGAGTGGAAGCAATCAGCCCCAGCATTTT	CASSNRQSGSNQPQHF
TRBD1	NA	TRBV7-2	TRBJ1-3	TGTGCCAGCAGCTTAGCGTACGCGGGACAGGGATATGGAAACACCATATATTTT	CASSLAYAGQGYGNTIYF
TRBD1	NA	TRBV19	TRBJ1-1	TGTGCCAGTAGTATGGGACGCAGGGGGACTGAAGCTTTCTTT	CASSMGRRGTEAFF
TRBD1	NA	TRBV29-1	TRBJ2-7	TGCAGCGTTGTGGGGACAGTACACGAGCAGTACTTC	CSVVGTVHEQYF
NA	NA	TRBV28	TRBJ1-1	TGTGCCAGCAGCTTGGAGGGGTCAGCCCTAAACACTGAAGCTTTCTTT	CASSLEGSALNTEAFF
NA	NA	TRBV7-9	TRBJ1-6	TGTGCCAGCAGCTCCCCCCGTGGACACTCGAATAATTCACCCCTCCACTTT	CASSSPRGHSNNSPLHF
TRBD1	NA	TRBV7-9	TRBJ1-2	TGTGCCAGCAGCTGGGACAGGGGCAGAAATGGCTACACCTTC	CASSWDRGRNGYTF
NA	NA	TRBV6-6	TRBJ1-5	TGTGCCAGCAGTTCTGGAGGCAGGTTTAGCAATCAGCCCCAGCATTTT	CASSSGGRFSNQPQHF
NA	NA	TRBV30	TRBJ2-7	TGTGCCTGGAGTGGGGCGGGTTCCCCGATGGAGCAGTACTTC	CAWSGAGSPMEQYF
TRBD1	NA	TRBV18	TRBJ1-5	TGTGCCAGCTCACCTGAGGGGACAGGGATAGCCAATCAGCCCCAGCATTTT	CASSPEGTGIANQPQHF
NA	NA	TRBV27	TRBJ2-7	TGTGCCAGCAGTTTGGGCACCTCCTACGAGCAGTACTTC	CASSLGTSYEQYF
TRBD1	NA	TRBV6-6	TRBJ2-7	TGTGCCAGCAGTTACTCTCGACAGGGGGACGAGCAGTACTTC	CASSYSRQGDEQYF
NA	once	TRBV4-1	TRBJ1-1	TGCGCCAGCAGCCCCAGAAGGGGCAGTGGGACTGAAGCTTTCTTT	CASSPRRGSGTEAFF
NA	NA	TRBV6-5	TRBJ1-6	TGTGCCAGCAGTTACTACAGGGTAGGATCACCCCTCCACTTT	CASSYYRVGSPLHF
TRBD1	NA	TRBV6-5	TRBJ1-1	TGTGCCAGCAAAACAGGGGGCGTAGGGAACACTGAAGCTTTCTTT	CASKTGGVGNTEAFF
NA	NA	TRBV19	TRBJ2-3	TGTGCCAGTAGGAGGGGCGGCGCGGGGACCACAGATACGCAGTATTTT	CASRRGGAGTTDTQYF
NA	NA	TRBV6-6	TRBJ2-2	TGTGCCAGCAGTTACAACGGCGAGGCCGGGGAGCTGTTTTTT	CASSYNGEAGELFF
NA	NA	TRBV2	TRBJ1-1	TGTGCCAGCGGGACATCAAACACTGAAGCTTTCTTT	CASGTSNTEAFF
TRBD1	few	TRBV2	TRBJ1-2	TGTGCCAGCAGTGCACGAAGGGACAGCTATGGCTACACCTTC	CASSARRDSYGYTF
NA	NA	TRBV7-2	TRBJ1-5	TGTGCCAGCAGCTTAGTCGGCAGGGGAGGCAATCAGCCCCAGCATTTT	CASSLVGRGGNQPQHF
NA	NA	TRBV19	TRBJ2-3	TGTGCCAGTAGTCTGACGGCAGGAGATACGCAGTATTTT	CASSLTAGDTQYF
NA	NA	TRBV3-2	TRBJ2-7	TGTGCCAGTAACGAGCAGTACTTC	CASNEQYF
TRBD1	NA	TRBV6-5	TRBJ2-7	TGTGCCAGCAGTTATTTGGGACAGGGATCCTACGAGCAGTACTTC	CASSYLGQGSYEQYF
TRBD2	NA	TRBV5-1	TRBJ2-1	TGCGCCAGCAGCTCAGCGGGAGACTCCTACAATGAGCAGTTCTTC	CASSSAGDSYNEQFF
TRBD1	NA	TRBV2	TRBJ1-2	TGTGCCAGCAGCTTCTTTGACAGGGCCGGCTTTGGCTACACCTTC	CASSFFDRAGFGYTF
NA	NA	TRBV6-5	TRBJ2-7	TGTGCCAGCAGTTCTCGGGAACCGGGCGAGCAGTACTTC	CASSSREPGEQYF
TRBD1	NA	TRBV6-5	TRBJ2-1	TGTGCCACCAGGGGGCTAGTGGGGAACAATGAGCAGTTCTTC	CATRGLVGNNEQFF
TRBD1	NA	TRBV7-2	TRBJ2-5	TGTGCCAGCAGCGCGGACAGGGTGAGAGAGACCCAGTACTTC	CASSADRVRETQYF
TRBD2	NA	TRBV5-1	TRBJ2-1	TGCGCCAGCAGCTTGGCCGTCCCGGGACTAGCGGGAGGACGGGACAATGAGCAGTTCTTC	CASSLAVPGLAGGRDNEQFF
TRBD1	NA	TRBV6-6	TRBJ1-1	TGTGCCAGCAGTTACACGACAGGGGAGGCTGAAGCTTTCTTT	CASSYTTGEAEAFF
NA	NA	TRBV5-1	TRBJ2-1	TGCGCCAGCAGCTTGGGTGGCAACTCCTACAATGAGCAGTTCTTC	CASSLGGNSYNEQFF
TRBD1	NA	TRBV6-1	TRBJ1-2	TGTGCCAGCAGTGAAAGGGGGCTGAGCAGTAGCTCGGGTGGCTACACCTTC	CASSERGLSSSSGGYTF
TRBD2	NA	TRBV5-1	TRBJ2-3	TGCGCCAGCAGCTTGAGGCTAGCGGGGGGTCCTAGCACAGATACGCAGTATTTT	CASSLRLAGGPSTDTQYF